The 19 T cell receptor beta chains given below trace back to one sample, sequenced in a study of T cell responses to AZD1222 COVID-19 vaccine. The protocol was immunoSEQ multiplex PCR, while the TCRdb copy is restricted to in-frame clones and leaves out a portion. The sample carries 150,000 to 180,000 clones, roughly 90% recorded once. Sequencing used peripheral blood, obtained on day 0 of AZD1222 vaccination. Receptors originate from an adult in good health.

CDR3 sequence: CASSGLGRKQYF. CDR3 bases: TGTGCCAGCAGCGGACTGGGTAGGAAGCAGTACTTC. The rearrangement uses TRBV5-6 and TRBJ2-7, with a possible D match to TRBD2 (5 bases). V gave up 4 bases and J gave up 8 bases, with 13 bases separating them. Germline V gene sequence: CDR1 SGHDT, CDR2 YYEEEE. This CDR3 region has 12 residues.

The rearrangement uses TRBV2 and TRBJ1-3; D is perhaps TRBD1 (6 bases). Between the trimmed V and J ends, which lost 6 bases and 2 bases, there was a span of 14 bases. The CDR3 contains 15 residues. CDR1 SNHLY and CDR2 FYNNEI come from the germline V gene. The CDR3 region has the DNA TGTGCCAGCAGGGTTTCACAGGGAGCTGGAAACACCATATATTTT. Its protein is CASRVSQGAGNTIYF.

The V and J genes are TRBV3-1 (or the pseudogene TRBV3-2) and TRBJ1-2, with no clear D. Looked up from germline, CDR1 is LGHDT and CDR2 is YNNKEL (reference sequence). CDR3 length: 14 residues. The germline V and J ends were trimmed by 1 base and 2 bases, with 8 bases remaining between them. The CDR3 sequence is CASSQGGRNYGYTF. The CDR3 DNA follows: TGTGCCAGCAGCCAAGGTGGTCGGAACTATGGCTACACCTTC.

In regard to this clone: At the DNA level, this CDR3 is encoded by other sequences in the same sample as well. The chain combines TRBV27 with TRBJ2-3; D might be TRBD1 (6 bases). Germline V gene data show CDR1 as MNHEY and CDR2 as SMNVEV (reference sequence). The CDR3 loop spans 14 amino acids. V lost 3 bases, J lost 6 bases, and 13 bases lay in between. CDR3 nucleotides: TGTGCCAGCAGTTTTCAGGGGCGGTGGGATACGCAGTATTTT. This encodes CASSFQGRWDTQYF.

CDR3 protein: CASSQAGTPNTEAFF. CDR3 nucleotide sequence: TGCGCCAGCAGCCAGGCCGGGACACCGAACACTGAAGCTTTCTTT. This chain connects TRBV4-3 to TRBJ1-1; possible D gene TRBD1, 6 bases. V lost 3 bases and J lost 1, with 12 bases in between. Germline V gene lookup returns CDR1 LGHNA and CDR2 YSLEER. The CDR3 runs to 15 residues.

V and J are TRBV11-2 and TRBJ2-6; D is uncertain. This CDR3 comprises 16 residues. Germline V CDR1 and CDR2: SGHAT, FQNNGV. Trimming pared 6 bases from V and 4 bases from J, leaving 16 bases between. The CDR3 DNA reads as TGTGCCAGCAGTACCACTGGAGCATCAGGGGCCAACGTCCTGACTTTC. The encoded protein is CASSTTGASGANVLTF.

The chain combines TRBV5-6 with TRBJ1-3; tentatively, D is TRBD1 (5 bases). The germline V and J ends were trimmed by 3 bases and 1 base, with 5 bases remaining between them. CDR3 length equals 13 residues. Germline loops: CDR1 SGHDT, CDR2 YYEEEE. In DNA form, the CDR3 reads TGTGCCAGCAGCTGGGGGTCTGGAAACACCATATATTTT. Its protein product is CASSWGSGNTIYF. Looking up the rest from reference TRBV5-6 and TRBJ1-3 gives the full variable domain: DAGVTQSPTHLIKTRGQQVTLRCSPKSGHDTVSWYQQALGQGPQFIFQYYEEEERQRGNFPDRFSGHQFPNYSSELNVNALLLGDSALYLCASSWGSGNTIYFGEGSWLTVV.

The gene calls are TRBV7-9 and TRBJ2-7; 7 nucleotides agree with TRBD2. Germline lookup yields CDR1 SEHNR and CDR2 FQNEAQ (reference sequence). V gave up 5 bases and J gave up 1 base; unmatched junction bases: 8. This CDR3 has 15 residues. The CDR3, as DNA: TGTGCCAGCAGCGCCCTTGGGGGGGTATCCTACGAGCAGTACTTC. Encoded protein: CASSALGGVSYEQYF.

This clone has a single count. This chain links TRBV3-1 (or the pseudogene TRBV3-2) with TRBJ2-7; 9 positions match TRBD2. CDR3 size: 14 residues. Germline CDR1 LGHDT, CDR2 YNNKEL (reference sequence). The V gene end was trimmed by 2 bases and the J gene end by 5 bases; junction bases not matched to a gene: 4. The CDR3 reads CASSQLAGVHEQYF. The CDR3 DNA reads TGTGCCAGCAGCCAATTAGCGGGGGTCCACGAGCAGTACTTC.

The chain employs TRBV2 and TRBJ2-3; D is possibly TRBD1 or TRBD2 (6 bases each). This CDR3 spans 14 amino acids. V lost 6 bases to trimming and J lost 3 bases, with 13 bases between them. The germline V gene has CDR1 SNHLY and CDR2 FYNNEI. CDR3 residues: CASRQGRGTDTQYF. The CDR3 DNA sequence: TGTGCCAGCAGACAGGGCCGGGGGACAGATACGCAGTATTTT.

The gene calls are TRBV4-3 and TRBJ1-4; 7 bases line up with TRBD1. With 7 bases clipped from V and 4 bases from J, the junction kept 6 bases outside the gene matches. This CDR3 region has 14 residues. The V gene's germline CDR1 is LGHNA and CDR2 YSLEER. The CDR3 DNA reads TGCGCCAGCACCACGACAGGGCGTAATGAAAAACTGTTTTTT. Its translation: CASTTTGRNEKLFF.

The chain joins TRBV4-1 to TRBJ1-3, with D possibly TRBD1 on 5 matching bases. From germline, CDR1 is MGHRA and CDR2 YSYEKL. The V and J ends lost 0 bases and 1 base respectively, with 7 bases between them. The CDR3 consists of 15 residues. The CDR3 protein is CASSQDSGSGNTIYF. CDR3 nucleotides: TGCGCCAGCAGCCAAGATTCAGGGTCTGGAAACACCATATATTTT.

V is TRBV19 and J is TRBJ2-1; the D gene is possibly TRBD1 (6 bases). Trimming cost V 10 bases and J 8 bases, with 18 bases left between them. Germline lookup yields CDR1 LNHDA and CDR2 SQIVND (reference sequence). This CDR3 region has 13 residues. Here the CDR3 DNA reads TGTGCCACCTCAAATTGGGGGCATGATGAGCAGTTCTTC. Protein sequence: CATSNWGHDEQFF.

This clone occurred once. The chain links TRBV19 to TRBJ2-7; tentative D call: TRBD1 (6 bases). V was shortened by 1 base and J by 4 bases, with 14 bases between the two germline ends. CDR1 is LNHDA and CDR2 is SQIVND in the germline V gene (reference sequence). The CDR3 runs 15 residues. The chain's CDR3 is CASSIGDMGAYEQYF. The CDR3 DNA is TGTGCCAGTAGTATAGGAGACATGGGGGCTTACGAGCAGTACTTC.

The CDR3 bases are TGTGCCAGCAGTGGCCACAGGGGGCCTTCCTATGGCTACACCTTC. This translates into CASSGHRGPSYGYTF. The V call is TRBV2, the J call TRBJ1-2; 9 bases fit TRBD1. V lost 4 bases to trimming and J lost 4 bases; unmatched junction nucleotides: 7. CDR1 is SNHLY, CDR2 FYNNEI, per germline. The CDR3 runs to 15 residues. Filled out from reference TRBV2 and TRBJ1-2, the complete variable domain reads EPEVTQTPSHQVTQMGQEVILRCVPISNHLYFYWYRQILGQKVEFLVSFYNNEISEKSEIFDDQFSVERPDGSNFTLKIRSTKLEDSAMYFCASSGHRGPSYGYTFGSGTRLTVV.

The chain is built from TRBV7-8 and TRBJ2-7; perhaps TRBD2 as D (5 bases). Trimming left V 5 bases short and J 3 bases short, with 17 bases between. The germline V gene encodes CDR1 SGHVS and CDR2 FQNEAQ. This CDR3 has 15 amino acids. DNA for the CDR3: TGTGCCAGCAGCAACCTACCTCGGGGAATCTACGAGCAGTACTTC. Translating it yields CASSNLPRGIYEQYF.

The chain recombines TRBV25-1 with TRBJ1-5; 9 bases match TRBD1. The V gene's germline CDR1 is MGHDK and CDR2 SYGVNS. V was clipped by 4 bases and J by 4 bases; unmatched bases: 2. The CDR3 spans 14 residues. The CDR3 spells CASSGDRANQPQHF. As DNA, the CDR3 is TGTGCCAGCAGTGGGGACAGGGCTAATCAGCCCCAGCATTTT.

This chain uses TRBV7-8 with TRBJ1-6, with 8 bases fitting TRBD1. Germline CDR1 SGHVS, CDR2 FQNEAQ. The V segment lost 6 bases and the J segment 8 bases; nucleotides outside the gene matches: 6. CDR3 length: 14 residues. CDR3 nucleotide sequence: TGTGCCAGCAGGGGGGGACAGGTGTATTCACCCCTCCACTTT. Translation gives CASRGGQVYSPLHF.

In this sample, this clone turned up a few times. This chain joins TRBV6-1 and TRBJ2-7; D is ambiguous. The CDR3 has 13 amino acids. The V and J ends lost 3 bases and 3 bases respectively, with 9 bases between them. CDR1 is MNHNS, CDR2 SASEGT, per germline. The CDR3 sequence is CASSDAQHYEQYF. Here the CDR3 DNA reads TGTGCCAGCAGTGACGCCCAGCACTACGAGCAGTACTTC.